This T cell receptor (beta chain) was profiled in a study of T cell clones after liver transplantation. Study findings and constraints: Graft donor-reactive T cells may have migrated into the graft rather than being deleted.

Assay: immunoSEQ multiplex PCR; the TCRdb copy retains only in-frame clones and omits some. The sample comprises 4,500 to 6,500 clones, 30% to 40% of which are singletons, and less than 20% rests with the top ten. TCRbeta sequences of proliferating CFSE-low MLR cells were labeled alloreactive. This CDR3 spans 15 amino acids. The junction had 7 bases not matched to a gene; V was cut back by 5 bases and J by 5 bases. Germline V gene lookup returns CDR1 SGHTA and CDR2 FQGNSA. As concerns this clone: The target antigen is unknown. A far bigger clonotype differs at one base, so this is likely a read error. The sample has other DNA sequences that encode this CDR3 too.

The specimen sequenced was CD4+ T cells from cultured PBMCs. This chain uses TRBV7-2 with TRBJ2-1, with 9 bases identical to TRBD2. The TCR sequence derives from a human patient who received a liver transplant. Some T cells may possibly be graft donor cells. CDR3 amino acids: CASSPWREGNNEQFF. The CDR3 DNA follows: TGTGCCAGCAGCCCCTGGCGGGAGGGGAACAATGAGCAGTTCTTC.